The 11 T cell receptor beta chains in this list originate from one sample, sequenced in a study of blood T cell repertoires in COVID-19. Profiling relied on immunoSEQ multiplex PCR, and the TCRdb table lists in-frame clones only, not all of them. The sample has some 150,000 clones, approximately 88% seen once. Sample: PBMCs or T cells enriched from blood (not recorded which). The receptors originated from a woman younger than 45 with acute COVID-19.

This CDR3 is CASSQADRFYEQYF. CDR3 in DNA: TGTGCCAGCAGCCAGGCGGACAGGTTCTACGAGCAGTACTTC. This chain connects TRBV4-2 to TRBJ2-7, with 7 bases that match TRBD1. The junction had 5 bases not matched to a gene; V was cut back by 3 bases and J by 3 bases. The V gene's germline CDR1 is LGHNA and CDR2 YNFKEQ. CDR3 length: 14 amino acids.

Regarding this clone: This CDR3 is also generated by other DNA sequences in the sample. The chain links TRBV5-4 to TRBJ2-2; perhaps TRBD2 as D (6 bases). CDR3 size: 13 residues. Trimming pared 4 bases from V and 7 bases from J, leaving 11 bases between. Germline values: CDR1 SGHNT, CDR2 YYREEE (reference sequence). The CDR3 DNA sequence: TGTGCCAGCAGCATCCGACTAGGCGGGGAGCTGTTTTTT. Translated, it gives CASSIRLGGELFF.

This clone was seen only once. This chain joins TRBV24-1 and TRBJ2-1; 8 bases agree with TRBD2. The CDR3 length is 16 residues. Germline assignment: CDR1 KGHDR and CDR2 SFDVKD. V lost 4 bases to trimming and J lost 2 bases; unmatched junction nucleotides: 6. Written as DNA, the CDR3 is TGTGCCACCAGTGACTATAGCGGGGACCCCTACAATGAGCAGTTCTTC. This encodes CATSDYSGDPYNEQFF.

The chain is built from TRBV11-2 and TRBJ2-2; TRBD1 agrees at 9 bases. The germline V gene encodes CDR1 SGHAT and CDR2 FQNNGV. V lost 5 bases, J lost 4 bases, and 11 bases stayed unmatched. The CDR3 contains 17 residues. The CDR3 is CASSRLAQGAGTGELFF. As DNA, the CDR3 is TGTGCCAGCAGCCGCCTCGCACAGGGGGCAGGCACCGGGGAGCTGTTTTTT. Using reference TRBV11-2 and TRBJ2-2 for the parts outside the CDR3, the full variable domain is EAGVAQSPRYKIIEKRQSVAFWCNPISGHATLYWYQQILGQGPKLLIQFQNNGVVDDSQLPKDRFSAERLKGVDSTLKIQPAKLEDSAVYLCASSRLAQGAGTGELFFGEGSRLTVL.

This chain uses TRBV24-1 with TRBJ2-3; D possibly corresponds to TRBD1 (5 bases). There are 19 residues in the CDR3. V gave up 1 base and J gave up 9 bases, with 28 bases separating them. Germline V gene lookup returns CDR1 KGHDR and CDR2 SFDVKD. CDR3 amino acids: CATSDFQGWVFWVTRTQYF. The CDR3, as DNA: TGTGCCACCAGTGATTTCCAGGGATGGGTCTTTTGGGTCACGAGGACGCAGTATTTT.

The chain joins TRBV11-2 to TRBJ2-7, with TRBD2 matching over 7 bases. Losses at the gene ends were 1 base for V and 6 bases for J; bases not matched to a gene: 9. CDR3 length: 15 amino acids. The germline gives CDR1 SGHAT, CDR2 FQNNGV. This chain's CDR3 is CASSLVGAGVSEQYF. In DNA form, the CDR3 reads TGTGCCAGCAGCTTAGTAGGTGCGGGAGTATCCGAGCAGTACTTC.

The rearrangement uses TRBV7-9 and TRBJ2-2; 9 nucleotides match TRBD2. This CDR3 comprises 17 residues. V shed 5 bases and J 9 bases; nucleotides not matched to a gene: 16. The germline CDR1 and CDR2 sequences are SEHNR and FQNEAQ (reference sequence). CDR3 DNA sequence: TGTGCCAGCAGCGACCTGGGGACGGTAGCGGGAGTTCGGGAGCTGTTTTTT. This codes for CASSDLGTVAGVRELFF.

This chain connects TRBV5-1 to TRBJ2-1; TRBD1 matches at 10 bases. Germline CDR1 and CDR2: SGHRS and YFSETQ. The CDR3 totals 13 residues. J lost 9 bases, V lost 4 bases, and 4 bases had no gene match. The CDR3 loop reads CASSVTGGGEQFF. The CDR3 DNA is TGCGCCAGCAGCGTGACAGGGGGCGGTGAGCAGTTCTTC.

The V call is TRBV28, the J call TRBJ2-7; 12 bases map to TRBD2. The V gene's germline CDR1 is MDHEN and CDR2 SYDVKM. The CDR3 has 17 residues. The ends lost 4 bases at V and 2 bases at J; junction bases unmatched: 9. The CDR3 DNA reads TGTGCCAGCAGTTCTCCGGGACTAGCGGGTACCCCCTACGAGCAGTACTTC. Its translation: CASSSPGLAGTPYEQYF.

In its sample, this clone was seen once. The chain links TRBV2 to TRBJ1-3; no clear D. The V gene lost 5 bases and the J gene lost 1 base, with 12 bases spanning the gap. CDR1 SNHLY and CDR2 FYNNEI come from the germline V gene. This CDR3 has 15 amino acids. The CDR3 loop reads CASSQRSISGNTIYF. The DNA for the CDR3 is TGTGCCAGCAGTCAACGGTCCATTTCTGGAAACACCATATATTTT.

This clone appeared a single time. The chain employs TRBV7-9 and TRBJ1-2; TRBD1 agrees at 7 bases. Trimming at V came to 1 base and at J to 4 bases, leaving 0 bases not matched to a gene. The length of the CDR3 is 13 residues. CDR1 and CDR2 from the germline V gene are SEHNR and FQNEAQ (reference sequence). CDR3 protein: CASSLGTGYGYTF. The CDR3 bases are TGTGCCAGCAGCTTAGGGACAGGCTATGGCTACACCTTC.